These T cell receptor beta chains were read from a single sample in a study of blood T cell repertoires in COVID-19. Repertoires were generated with immunoSEQ multiplex PCR, while TCRdb's copy carries only in-frame clones and drops some. In the table there are around 100,000 clones, more than 65% of which are singletons. Sequences were obtained from peripheral blood. These receptors all come from a man between 45 and 60 years old with acute or convalescent COVID-19. Each CDR3 is given without its conserved first and last residue. For some rows the clone size is stated as once, few or many, or as a class when expanded; others skip it.

cdr3_aa,clone_size,j_call,v_call
ASSRRTGGLNTIY,few,TRBJ1-3,TRBV5-6
ASSPVFNEKLF,-,TRBJ1-4,TRBV6-5
ASNSGGRTEKLF,-,TRBJ1-4,TRBV28
ASSYSQGPQH,-,TRBJ1-5,TRBV6-2/TRBV6-3
ASSKGQGASYEQY,few,TRBJ2-7,TRBV21-1
ASSHPRGEGGYT,-,TRBJ1-2,TRBV4-1
ASSFGTNTEAF,-,TRBJ1-1,TRBV12-3/TRBV12-4
ASSVDEGGNEKLF,-,TRBJ1-4,TRBV9
ASSYSGTGNTEAF,-,TRBJ1-1,TRBV6-5
ASSHGLAGDYQETQY,once,TRBJ2-5,TRBV5-1
ASSLPHRGRGNTEAF,-,TRBJ1-1,TRBV11-2
ASSPGTGVREQF,-,TRBJ2-1,TRBV18
ASSLAGGYNEQF,-,TRBJ2-1,TRBV6-5
ASRSRGGNTEAF,-,TRBJ1-1,TRBV5-1
ASRDRGMNTEAF,-,TRBJ1-1,TRBV19
ASSQDFVGALSGGASDTQY,-,TRBJ2-3,TRBV4-1
SVVSFPEAF,-,TRBJ1-1,TRBV29-1
ATSGMGDTQY,-,TRBJ2-3,TRBV10-1
ASSLVTTPDTQY,-,TRBJ2-3,TRBV5-1
ASSQVSEGNQPQH,-,TRBJ1-5,TRBV3-1/TRBV3-2
ASSPGSPRGNQPQH,once,TRBJ1-5,TRBV28
SERQGIEYGYT,-,TRBJ1-2,TRBV29-1
AWSVTGGREAF,once,TRBJ1-1,TRBV30
ASRGGEAGANVLT,-,TRBJ2-6,TRBV28
ASRQDRGEGYT,-,TRBJ1-2,TRBV19
ATEGEQPNYGYT,-,TRBJ1-2,TRBV10-3
ASSQDRGRKEKLF,-,TRBJ1-4,TRBV27
ATSDRGARGKTQY,-,TRBJ2-5,TRBV24-1
ASGSFRDRLFEAF,once,TRBJ1-1,TRBV12-5
ASSVGSLRTDTQY,-,TRBJ2-3,TRBV9
ASSLSSGAAGELF,-,TRBJ2-2,TRBV5-1
ASSRTGAGNTIY,-,TRBJ1-3,TRBV6-5
ASTRTVSPPYQETQY,-,TRBJ2-5,TRBV5-1
ASSSTGAYGYT,few,TRBJ1-2,TRBV28
ASSLYIRQGQDQPQH,-,TRBJ1-5,TRBV5-6
ASSYQGGGYGYT,-,TRBJ1-2,TRBV6-5
ASSLTGQPLH,-,TRBJ1-6,TRBV28
ASSQDPRQSSGNTIY,-,TRBJ1-3,TRBV4-1
ASSLVGTGSEKLF,few,TRBJ1-4,TRBV7-9
ASSISGGGTDTQY,-,TRBJ2-3,TRBV28
ASSTGTSSYEQY,-,TRBJ2-7,TRBV6-5
ASSETGSEQY,-,TRBJ2-7,TRBV7-3
ASSDRAGGNTIY,few,TRBJ1-3,TRBV9
ASSLQIDQPQH,-,TRBJ1-5,TRBV4-1
ASSPMAFSYNEQF,-,TRBJ2-1,TRBV18
ASSQEVGGRGSPLH,-,TRBJ1-6,TRBV14
AISGGRIETQY,-,TRBJ2-5,TRBV10-3
ASSLGMGAGVGTEAF,-,TRBJ1-1,TRBV7-2
ASSLGTGAREQY,-,TRBJ2-7,TRBV7-3
ASSIVGTAGNTIY,few,TRBJ1-3,TRBV19
AISEVVAGAPKREKTQY,-,TRBJ2-5,TRBV10-3
ASSHGGQGTFGGYT,-,TRBJ1-2,TRBV5-4
ASSYKTGPSNQPQH,once,TRBJ1-5,TRBV7-2
ASSLSAGGFTDTQY,-,TRBJ2-3,TRBV7-3